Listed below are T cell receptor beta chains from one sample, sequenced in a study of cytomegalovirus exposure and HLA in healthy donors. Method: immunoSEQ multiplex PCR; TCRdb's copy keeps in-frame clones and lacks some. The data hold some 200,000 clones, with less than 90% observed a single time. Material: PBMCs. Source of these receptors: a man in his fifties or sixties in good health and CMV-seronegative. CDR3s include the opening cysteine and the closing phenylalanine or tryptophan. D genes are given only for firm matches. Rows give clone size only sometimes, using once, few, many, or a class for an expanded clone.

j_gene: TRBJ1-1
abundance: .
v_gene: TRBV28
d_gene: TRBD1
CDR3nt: TGTGCCAGCAGACTGGACAGGGGCGGCACTGAAGCTTTCTTT
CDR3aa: CASRLDRGGTEAFF

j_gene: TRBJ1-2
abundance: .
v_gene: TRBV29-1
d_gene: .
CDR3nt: TGCAGCGTTGTTTCCGGGGGGTCCCTCCTCTATGGCTACACCTTC
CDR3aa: CSVVSGGSLLYGYTF

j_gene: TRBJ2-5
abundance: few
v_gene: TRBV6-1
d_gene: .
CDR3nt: TGTGCCACCATGGGCCGGAACCAAGAGACCCAGTACTTC
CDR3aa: CATMGRNQETQYF

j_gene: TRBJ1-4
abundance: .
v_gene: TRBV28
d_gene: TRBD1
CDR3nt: TGTGCCAGCAGTACGACAGGGTACGTTGAAAAACTGTTTTTT
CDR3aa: CASSTTGYVEKLFF

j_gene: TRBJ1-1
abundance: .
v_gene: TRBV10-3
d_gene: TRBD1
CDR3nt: TGTGCCATCAGTGAGACCCTACAGGGGGCAGGGACTGAAGCTTTCTTT
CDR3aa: CAISETLQGAGTEAFF

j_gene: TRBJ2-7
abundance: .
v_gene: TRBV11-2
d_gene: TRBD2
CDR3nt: TGTGCCAGCAGCTCCAGCGGGAGGGCCTACGAGCAGTACTTC
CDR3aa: CASSSSGRAYEQYF

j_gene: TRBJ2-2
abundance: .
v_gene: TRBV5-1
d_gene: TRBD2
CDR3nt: TGCGCCAGCAGCTTTAGAGGGTCTAGCGGGAGTACCGGGGAGCTGTTTTTT
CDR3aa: CASSFRGSSGSTGELFF

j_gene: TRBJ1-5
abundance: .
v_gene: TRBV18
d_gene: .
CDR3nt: TGTGCCAGCTCACGAGGGGGGGATAGCAATCAGCCCCAGCATTTT
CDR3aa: CASSRGGDSNQPQHF

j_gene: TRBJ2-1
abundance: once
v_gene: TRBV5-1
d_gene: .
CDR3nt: TGCGCCAGCTTCTACGGGGTCGAATACAATGAGCAGTTCTTC
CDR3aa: CASFYGVEYNEQFF

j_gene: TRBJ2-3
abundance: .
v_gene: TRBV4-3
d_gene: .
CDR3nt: TGCGCCAGCAGCCAAGATCGGGATCGATACACAGATACGCAGTATTTT
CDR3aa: CASSQDRDRYTDTQYF

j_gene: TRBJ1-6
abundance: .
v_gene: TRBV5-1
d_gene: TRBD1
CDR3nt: TGCGCCAGCAGCTTTTCAGGACAGGGGAATTCACCCCTCCACTTT
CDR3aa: CASSFSGQGNSPLHF

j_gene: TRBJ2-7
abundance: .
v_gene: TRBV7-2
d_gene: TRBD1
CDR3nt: TGTGCCAGCAGCTTAGGAGGGACAGGGAATGGCGAGCAGTACTTC
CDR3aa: CASSLGGTGNGEQYF

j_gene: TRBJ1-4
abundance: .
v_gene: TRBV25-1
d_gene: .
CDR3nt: TGTGCCAGCAGTGAATCTTCAACTAATGAAAAACTGTTTTTT
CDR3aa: CASSESSTNEKLFF

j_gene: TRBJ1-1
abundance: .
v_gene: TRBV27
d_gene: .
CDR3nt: TGTGCCAGCAGTTCGGTATCGCTAAGTGTGACAGGAATGAACACTGAAGCTTTCTTT
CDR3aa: CASSSVSLSVTGMNTEAFF

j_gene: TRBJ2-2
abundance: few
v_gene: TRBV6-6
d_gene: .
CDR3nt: TGTGCCAGCAGTCAACTGTCCTCGTATAACACCGGGGAGCTGTTTTTT
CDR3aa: CASSQLSSYNTGELFF

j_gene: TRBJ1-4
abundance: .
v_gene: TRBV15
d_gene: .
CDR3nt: TGTGCCACCAGCATGCGGGACGGAGAGAATGAAAGGCTGTTTTTT
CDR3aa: CATSMRDGENERLFF

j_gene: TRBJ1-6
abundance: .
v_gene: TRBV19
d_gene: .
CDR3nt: TGTGCCAGTAGTAGGGTCGGGAGCTCCTATAATTCACCCCTCCACTTT
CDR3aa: CASSRVGSSYNSPLHF